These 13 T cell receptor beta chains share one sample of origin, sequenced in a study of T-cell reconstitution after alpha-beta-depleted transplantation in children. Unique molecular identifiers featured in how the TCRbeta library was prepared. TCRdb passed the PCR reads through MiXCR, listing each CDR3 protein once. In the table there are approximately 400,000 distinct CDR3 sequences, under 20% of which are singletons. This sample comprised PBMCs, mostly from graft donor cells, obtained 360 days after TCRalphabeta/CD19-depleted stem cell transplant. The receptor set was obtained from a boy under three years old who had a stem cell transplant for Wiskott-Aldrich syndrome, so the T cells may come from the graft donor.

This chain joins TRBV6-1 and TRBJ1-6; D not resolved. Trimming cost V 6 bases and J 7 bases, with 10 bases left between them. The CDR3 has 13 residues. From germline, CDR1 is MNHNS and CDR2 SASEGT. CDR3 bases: TGTGCCAGCAGGGGTCACAGAAATTCACCCCTCCACTTT. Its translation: CASRGHRNSPLHF.

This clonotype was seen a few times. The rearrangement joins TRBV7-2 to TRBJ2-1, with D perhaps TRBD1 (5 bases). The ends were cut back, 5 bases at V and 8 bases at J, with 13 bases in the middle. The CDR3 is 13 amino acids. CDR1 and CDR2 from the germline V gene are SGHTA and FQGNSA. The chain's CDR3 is CASSRAGMDEQFF. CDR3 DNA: TGTGCCAGCAGCCGAGCAGGGATGGATGAGCAGTTCTTC.

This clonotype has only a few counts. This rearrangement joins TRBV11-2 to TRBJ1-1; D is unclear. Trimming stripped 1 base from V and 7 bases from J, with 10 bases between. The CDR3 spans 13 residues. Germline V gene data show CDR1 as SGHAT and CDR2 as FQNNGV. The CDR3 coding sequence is TGTGCCAGCAGCTTAGGGTCCTACGGTGAAGCTTTCTTT. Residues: CASSLGSYGEAFF.

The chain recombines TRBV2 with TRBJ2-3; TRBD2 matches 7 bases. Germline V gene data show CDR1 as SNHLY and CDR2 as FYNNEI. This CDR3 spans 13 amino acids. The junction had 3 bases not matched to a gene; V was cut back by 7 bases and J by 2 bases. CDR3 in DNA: TGTGCCAGCACGGGACTACACACAGATACGCAGTATTTT. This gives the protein CASTGLHTDTQYF.

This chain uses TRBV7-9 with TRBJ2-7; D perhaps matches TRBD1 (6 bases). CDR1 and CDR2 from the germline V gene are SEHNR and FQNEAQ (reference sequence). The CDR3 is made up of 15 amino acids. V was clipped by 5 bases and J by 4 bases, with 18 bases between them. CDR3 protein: CASSPIPTGRYEQYF. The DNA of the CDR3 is TGTGCCAGCAGCCCCATCCCGACAGGACGGTACGAGCAGTACTTC.

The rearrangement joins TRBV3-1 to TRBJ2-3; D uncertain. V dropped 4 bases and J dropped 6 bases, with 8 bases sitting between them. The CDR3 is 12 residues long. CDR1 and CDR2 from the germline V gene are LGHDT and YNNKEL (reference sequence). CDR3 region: CASSRSRDTQYF. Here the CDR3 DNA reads TGTGCCAGCAGCCGAAGTCGGGATACGCAGTATTTT.

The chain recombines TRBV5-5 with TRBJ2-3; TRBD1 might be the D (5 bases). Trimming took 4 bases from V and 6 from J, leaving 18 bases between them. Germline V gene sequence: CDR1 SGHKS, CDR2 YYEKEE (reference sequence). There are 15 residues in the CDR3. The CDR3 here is CASSPEVVAGDTQYF. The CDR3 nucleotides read TGTGCCAGCAGCCCTGAAGTAGTCGCAGGGGATACGCAGTATTTT.

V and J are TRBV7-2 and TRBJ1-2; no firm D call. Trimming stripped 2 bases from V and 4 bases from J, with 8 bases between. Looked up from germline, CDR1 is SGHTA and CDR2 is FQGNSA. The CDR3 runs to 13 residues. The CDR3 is CASSLSGSYGYTF. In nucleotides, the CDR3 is TGTGCCAGCAGCTTATCGGGGAGCTATGGCTACACCTTC.

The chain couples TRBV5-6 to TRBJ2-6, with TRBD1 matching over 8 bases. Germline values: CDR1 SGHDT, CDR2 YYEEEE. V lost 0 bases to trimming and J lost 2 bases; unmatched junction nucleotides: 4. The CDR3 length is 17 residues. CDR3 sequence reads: CASSLGQGLTGANVLTF. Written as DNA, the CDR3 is TGTGCCAGCAGCTTGGGACAGGGGTTAACTGGGGCCAACGTCCTGACTTTC.

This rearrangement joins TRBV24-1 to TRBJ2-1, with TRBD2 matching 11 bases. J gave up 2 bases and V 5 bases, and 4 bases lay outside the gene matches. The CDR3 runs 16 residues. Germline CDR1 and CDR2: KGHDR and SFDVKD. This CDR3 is CATSVGTSGAYNEQFF. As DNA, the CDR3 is TGTGCCACCAGTGTGGGGACTAGCGGTGCCTACAATGAGCAGTTCTTC.

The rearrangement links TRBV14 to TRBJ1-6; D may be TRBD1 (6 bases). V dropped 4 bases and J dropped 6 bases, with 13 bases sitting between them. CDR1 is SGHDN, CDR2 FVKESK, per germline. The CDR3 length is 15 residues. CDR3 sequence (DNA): TGTGCCAGCAGCCGCCAGGGGCCGCGTAATTCACCCCTCCACTTT. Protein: CASSRQGPRNSPLHF.

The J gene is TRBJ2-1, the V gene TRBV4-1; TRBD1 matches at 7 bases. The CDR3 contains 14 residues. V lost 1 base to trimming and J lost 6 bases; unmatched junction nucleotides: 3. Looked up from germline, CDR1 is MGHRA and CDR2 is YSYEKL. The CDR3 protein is CASSQVPGGNEQFF. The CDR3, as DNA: TGCGCCAGCAGCCAAGTCCCAGGGGGCAATGAGCAGTTCTTC.

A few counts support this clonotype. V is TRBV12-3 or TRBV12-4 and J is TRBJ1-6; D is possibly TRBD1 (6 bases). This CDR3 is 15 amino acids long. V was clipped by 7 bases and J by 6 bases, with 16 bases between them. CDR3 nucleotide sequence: TGTGCCAGCACCCAGGGGCAGCTAAGTAATTCACCCCTCCACTTT. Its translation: CASTQGQLSNSPLHF.